This T cell receptor (beta chain) was sequenced during a study of identical twins. The CDR3 loop spans 11 amino acids. Trimming took 5 bases from V and 12 from J; bases not matched to a gene: 7. Germline V CDR1 and CDR2: DFQATT, SNEGSKA (reference sequence). This clonotype was seen a handful of times. Its antigen is unknown. TCRdb reprocessed the 5' RACE reads via MiXCR and lists one record per CDR3 protein. Altogether around 510,000 distinct CDR3 sequences are present, 14% being singletons, with the ten largest covering about 0.94%. General study points: The models systematically underestimated how much out-of-frame TCR alpha was shared in monozygotic twins. The abundant beta clonotypes from cord blood had fewer insertions, and memory repertoires had none of this.

A further study also used this sample, focusing on yellow fever vaccine responses in identical twins.

The rearrangement links TRBV20-1 to TRBJ2-1; 7 bases match TRBD1. The TCR was taken from a woman younger than 30 in good health. Sequenced input: CD4+ T cells sorted from blood. DNA for the CDR3: TGCAGTGCTGTCGACAGGGTGCGGCAGTTCTTC. Translating gives CSAVDRVRQFF.